This T cell receptor beta chain appears in the sequencing data of a study of OX40 agonist ivuxolimab in advanced cancers. Study results and limitations: The 0.1-3.0 mg/kg partial responders had among the lowest clonal expansion. CD4+ and CD8+ T cells in blood underwent clonal expansion by week 6 at 0.1 to 3.0 mg/kg.

Sampling times: baseline, cycle 4 day 1, cycle 7 day 1. The CDR3 length is 16 residues. V lost 3 bases to trimming and J lost 0 bases, with 12 bases between them. From germline, CDR1 is LNHNV and CDR2 YYDKDF (reference sequence). Concerning this clone: The antigen remains unidentified.

Using immunoSEQ multiplex PCR, the repertoire was profiled, and TCRdb retains in-frame clones only, with some absent. The repertoire holds some 72,000 clones, with around 92% as singletons. The clonotype comes from an adult with an advanced solid tumor such as melanoma, head and neck, liver or kidney cancer. Sequencing was performed on CD4+ or CD8+ T cells sorted from blood, taken in a trial of the OX40 agonist ivuxolimab. The chain carries TRBV15 and TRBJ1-5; no firm D call. The CDR3 bases are TGTGCCACCAGCAGTTTTGTGGGCGTTAGCAATCAGCCCCAGCATTTT. Translating gives CATSSFVGVSNQPQHF.